A selection of T cell receptor beta chains follows, all from one sample in a study of control samples from healthy donors and cancer patients. Sequencing used immunoSEQ multiplex PCR; TCRdb keeps in-frame clones, though not all of them. The data show about 60,000 clones, roughly nine tenths seen once. Sequences were obtained from PBMCs. Receptors were obtained from a man aged 35 to 55 with colorectal cancer. Both conserved end residues are part of each CDR3.

v_call	j_call	cdr3_aa
TRBV24-1	TRBJ2-5	CATSDPGTSGETQYF
TRBV5-1	TRBJ1-1	CASSLSQGTEAFF
TRBV4-2	TRBJ1-1	CASSEITVNTEAFF
TRBV5-5	TRBJ1-5	CASSLDTGEGQPQHF
TRBV7-2	TRBJ2-1	CASSSGPGTYGPGNEQFF
TRBV3-1/TRBV3-2	TRBJ1-2	CASSQDRNYGYTF
TRBV9	TRBJ1-1	CASSVADQGGGMNTEAFF
TRBV2	TRBJ2-3	CASSERGSTQYF
TRBV2	TRBJ2-7	CASSELQGQGTYEQYF
TRBV7-8	TRBJ2-2	CASSLRQGWAGELFF
TRBV19	TRBJ1-1	CASKTTGEWTEAFF
TRBV29-1	TRBJ2-3	CSVEQSTDTQYF
TRBV19	TRBJ1-2	CASSIATENYGYTF
TRBV18	TRBJ2-3	CASSLNMLPDTQYF
TRBV7-3	TRBJ2-1	CASSLDSEQFF
TRBV5-4	TRBJ2-3	CASSLATTDTQYF
TRBV11-2	TRBJ2-2	CASSSAGTLNTGELFF
TRBV6-5	TRBJ1-6	CASSRDRGSPLHF
TRBV30	TRBJ2-1	CAWSTSGGAGLQFF
TRBV7-9	TRBJ1-5	CASSRQGDLSNQPQHF
TRBV10-3	TRBJ1-4	CAIREGGTNEKLFF
TRBV19	TRBJ2-3	CASKRPGTDTQYF
TRBV19	TRBJ2-3	CASSQRRQHSTDTQYF
TRBV3-1/TRBV3-2	TRBJ1-2	CASSDTGGQGRGYTF
TRBV5-1	TRBJ2-3	CASSLGGGADTQYF
TRBV6-2/TRBV6-3	TRBJ1-6	CASSYRVSDSPLHF
TRBV7-2	TRBJ2-3	CASSPRTVVDSDTQYF
TRBV6-5	TRBJ2-3	CASKTDRGNTDTQYF
TRBV4-1	TRBJ2-7	CASSQDPSRGAFSYEQYF
TRBV3-1/TRBV3-2	TRBJ1-1	CASSQYHGVLNTEAFF
TRBV3-1/TRBV3-2	TRBJ1-6	CASSQGDTYNSPLHF
TRBV7-9	TRBJ1-1	CASSFRMWNTEAFF
TRBV24-1	TRBJ2-3	CATKTGGPGTDTQYF
TRBV6-5	TRBJ2-7	CASKMGREPTYEQYF
TRBV29-1	TRBJ1-1	CSAGQGMNTEAFF
TRBV5-1	TRBJ2-5	CASSGGDRETQYF
TRBV19	TRBJ1-2	CASSKAGTEYGYTF
TRBV5-8	TRBJ2-4	CASSPQGAKNIQYF
TRBV7-8	TRBJ1-2	CASSFGTDYGYTF
TRBV7-2	TRBJ2-5	CASRARLAGVETQYF
TRBV7-2	TRBJ1-5	CASSLTMTVANQPQHF
TRBV18	TRBJ2-3	CASSPVAGPRTDTQYF
TRBV6-5	TRBJ2-5	CASRGGGQETQYF
TRBV18	TRBJ1-2	CASSPGRQGGYGYTF
TRBV7-2	TRBJ1-2	CASSLFTSNQEGYTF
TRBV5-6	TRBJ1-2	CASSSTGGRVGYTF
TRBV18	TRBJ1-5	CASSPQFTDQPQHF
TRBV7-3	TRBJ2-2	CASSLTGNTGELFF
TRBV5-4	TRBJ2-3	CASSLQAGGKDTQYF
TRBV24-1	TRBJ2-1	CATSAASDSPRNEQFF
TRBV7-9	TRBJ2-3	CASSSTGGKTDTQYF
TRBV6-5	TRBJ1-6	CASSLGQAYNSPLHF
TRBV27	TRBJ1-1	CASILRGGDTEAFF
TRBV7-6	TRBJ1-2	CASSLGGGGDYGYTF
TRBV5-4	TRBJ1-2	CASSWKDRVGYTF